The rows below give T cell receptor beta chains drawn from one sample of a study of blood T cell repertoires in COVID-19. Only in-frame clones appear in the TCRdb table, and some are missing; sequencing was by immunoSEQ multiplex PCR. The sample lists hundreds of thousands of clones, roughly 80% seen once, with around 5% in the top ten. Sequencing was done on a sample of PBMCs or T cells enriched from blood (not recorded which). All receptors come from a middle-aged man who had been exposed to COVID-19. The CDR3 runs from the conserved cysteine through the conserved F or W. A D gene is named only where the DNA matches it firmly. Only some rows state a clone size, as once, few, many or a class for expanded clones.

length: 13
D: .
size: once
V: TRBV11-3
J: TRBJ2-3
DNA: TGTGCCAGCAGCGAACTAACTGGGGATACGCAGTATTTT
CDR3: CASSELTGDTQYF

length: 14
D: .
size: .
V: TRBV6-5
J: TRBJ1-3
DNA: TGTGCCAGCAGTTATTCCCCGGGGAGAAACACCATATATTTT
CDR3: CASSYSPGRNTIYF

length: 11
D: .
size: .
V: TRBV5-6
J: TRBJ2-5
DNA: TGTGCCAGCAGCTCTAGGGAGACCCAGTACTTC
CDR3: CASSSRETQYF

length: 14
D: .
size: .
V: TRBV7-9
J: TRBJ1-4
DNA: TGTGCCAGCAGCTTATCAGGGGTGGATGAAAAACTGTTTTTT
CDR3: CASSLSGVDEKLFF

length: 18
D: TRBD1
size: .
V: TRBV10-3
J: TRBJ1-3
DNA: TGTGCCATCACAAGGACAGGGAGCCCCAAGAGCTCTGGAAACACCATATATTTT
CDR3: CAITRTGSPKSSGNTIYF

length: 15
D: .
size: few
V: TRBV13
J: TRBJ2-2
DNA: TGTGCCAGCAGTCGTCGTGGACACAACACCGGGGAGCTGTTTTTT
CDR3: CASSRRGHNTGELFF

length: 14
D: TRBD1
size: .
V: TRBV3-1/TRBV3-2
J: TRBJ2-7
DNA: TGTGCCAGCAGTCCCCGGGACAGGGGGAACGAGCAGTACTTC
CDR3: CASSPRDRGNEQYF

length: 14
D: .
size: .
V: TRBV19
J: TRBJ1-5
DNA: TGTGCCAGTATTGACAGTTGGGGGGATCAGCCCCAGCATTTT
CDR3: CASIDSWGDQPQHF

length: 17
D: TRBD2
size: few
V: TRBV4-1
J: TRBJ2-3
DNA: TGCGCCAGCAGCCGGGAGATTAGCGGGAGCTACACAGATACGCAGTATTTT
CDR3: CASSREISGSYTDTQYF

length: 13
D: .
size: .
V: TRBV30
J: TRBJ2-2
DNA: TGTGCCTCCCAAGGGAGGAACACCGGGGAGCTGTTTTTT
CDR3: CASQGRNTGELFF

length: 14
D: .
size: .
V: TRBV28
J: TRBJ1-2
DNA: TGTGCCAGCGTACCTCCAGGGTTAGTTGGAGGCTACACCTTC
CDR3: CASVPPGLVGGYTF

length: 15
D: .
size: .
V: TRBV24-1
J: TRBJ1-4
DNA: TGTGCCACCAGTGCCAAGGCGGGGTCCCCCGGAAAACTGTTTTTT
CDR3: CATSAKAGSPGKLFF